This T cell receptor beta chain was recorded in a study of blood T cell repertoires in COVID-19. Study in general: The analysed material was cDNA or gDNA that came from T cells, B-cell-depleted T cells, or PBMCs.

In the original workflow: Scientists estimated how many nucleated cells there were by amplifying reference gene primers. Some clones are missing from TCRdb's copy, which holds only in-frame ones; the method was immunoSEQ multiplex PCR. V, J and clone size are taken as reported in that table, and D and trimming were inferred from the DNA itself. The sample contains tens of thousands of clones, roughly four fifths of which appear only once. The CDR3 is 12 residues long. CDR1 and CDR2 from the germline V gene are SGHTA and FQGNSA. V gave up 5 bases and J gave up 3 bases, with 4 bases separating them. V gene TRBV7-2 combines with J gene TRBJ2-2; no firm D call. Sample: peripheral blood. This sequence originates from an older man with COVID-19, enrolled during active disease. The CDR3 spells CASSPDTGELFF. DNA for the CDR3: TGTGCCAGCAGCCCTGACACCGGGGAGCTGTTTTTT.